This T cell receptor (beta chain) is drawn from a study of cytomegalovirus exposure and HLA in healthy donors. V was clipped by 0 bases and J by 6 bases; unmatched bases: 15. Germline loops: CDR1 SEHNR, CDR2 FQNEAQ (reference sequence). The CDR3 loop spans 19 amino acids. Notes on the study in general: Association of 15,000 to 20,000 TCR beta sequences with HLA alleles was found at 0.05 false discovery rate in a later analysis. In a later analysis, TCR beta V- and J-gene trimming showed a link to a missense DCLRE1C variant. CMV serostatus was the only immune exposure information that was available.

Primers: 60 Vbeta forward and 13 Jbeta reverse. TCRdb's table, derived via immunoSEQ multiplex PCR, lists solely in-frame clones and lacks some. The sample records some 110,000 clones, 65% to 75% being singletons. A word on this clone: Its antigen is undetermined.

The clonotype was recovered from a woman aged 45 to 65 in good health and CMV-seropositive. Sample: PBMCs. The rearrangement links TRBV7-9 to TRBJ2-2, with 8 bases matching TRBD2. Written as DNA, the CDR3 is TGTGCCAGCAGCTTAGCGCCAGGATGGTCTACTAGCGGAGCCGGGGAGCTGTTTTTT. This encodes CASSLAPGWSTSGAGELFF.